Sequencing of this TCR beta chain was carried out in a study of T cells in Graves' hyperthyroidism and ophthalmopathy. Study background: The blood sample was taken at first diagnosis, before treatment began.

Findings of the study overall: Among clonotypes expanded in thyroid above 0.001, most were also found in blood.

The study based diagnoses on clinical symptoms, serum thyroxine and TRAb, thyroid ultrasound and orbital computed tomography. The TCR beta CDR3 regions underwent amplification using RNA transcripts as the source. The study used the HTBI primer set for a first-round RT-PCR of the TCR CDR3. TCRdb used MiXCR to reprocess the multiplex PCR reads, holding one entry per CDR3 protein. The table lists around 350,000 distinct CDR3 sequences, 19% of them singletons. This clonotype was counted at least ten times. As yet, its antigen is unknown. The receptor was derived from a woman between 18 and 30 years old with Graves' hyperthyroidism. Sequencing was performed on blood.

The CDR3 DNA follows: TGTGCCAGCAGCGGGACACTTAGCAATCAGCCCCAGCATTTT. Protein sequence: CASSGTLSNQPQHF. The V and J genes are TRBV2 and TRBJ1-5; possible D gene TRBD1, 6 bases. This CDR3 has 14 residues. Trimming stripped 6 bases from V and 0 bases from J, with 9 bases between. Germline loops: CDR1 SNHLY, CDR2 FYNNEI.